This T cell receptor (beta chain) was sequenced in a study of blood T cells in healthy people across ages (dated by TCRdb to between 2014 and 2017). Looking at the study overall: In model experiments, template switching captured roughly one uniquely barcoded TCR beta cDNA molecule for every two T cells. The study analyzed two additional independent replicas of 1 million unique cDNA reads from the same blood draw for two donors, one aged 18 to 29 and one aged 80 or older. The donors were split into four age groups: young (average around 16 years), middle-aged (nearly 40), aged (roughly 60) and long-lived (under 85). To avoid experimental bias, donors of different ages were randomly spread across the sequencing lanes. To track age-related changes in TCR beta repertoire diversity, the study relied on deep sequencing normalized with unique cDNA molecular identifiers. On the study overall, not on this receptor specifically: Because donor CMV infection status was unknown, age-related changes in expanded clonotypes were potentially confounded. There was a strong correlation between observed TCR beta diversity and the percentage of naive T cells measured by flow cytometry. Estimates of total diversity based on one million sequenced T cells were considered lower bounds and underestimates. Conclusive comparison of naive and antigen-experienced compartments was prevented by the profiling of bulk unsorted PBMCs. As age increased, observed TCR beta diversity per million T cells dropped in a roughly linear way, and a significant reduction was already evident by age approximately 40. Compared with the aged group, the long-lived group had more naive CD4+ T cells, fewer expanded clones and increased TCR diversity, a pattern suggesting age selection.

This clonotype was counted a few times. Its target antigen remains unknown. Within one base of it there is no much larger clone, and no base qualities were kept. Systemically healthy Caucasian individuals from Russia, some 40 in total and aged about 6 to 100 years, were included as donors. Ten milliliters of peripheral blood were drawn from each donor into EDTA-treated Vacutainer tubes. Ficoll-Paque density-gradient centrifugation was used to isolate PBMCs, with at least 6 million per sample. Total RNA was extracted from PBMCs with Trizol reagent, with at least 6 micrograms obtained per sample. For every donor, an aliquot of PBMCs went through flow cytometry to measure the percentages of naive CD45RAhigh/CD27high T cells. Deletion took 0 bases off V and 2 bases off J, with a span of 17 bases between the germline ends. The germline V gene specifies SGHAT as CDR1 and FQNNGV as CDR2. Taken from cysteine to phenylalanine, the CDR3 has 17 residues. Only CDR3 DNA remains: 51 bases, in frame from the first base.

Libraries were built with 5' RACE. Sequencing used an Illumina HiSeq 2500. The second PCR ran for roughly 7 to 12 cycles and used a J-beta primer mix along with a sample-barcoded 5' primer. A unique molecular identifier was introduced onto each TCR beta cDNA molecule by a template-switch 5' adaptor carrying 12 random nucleotides. At least 2.5 million CDR3-containing paired-end reads were obtained from each sample. The Mint cDNA synthesis kit, primed by a TRBC-specific oligonucleotide, was used to synthesize first-strand cDNA from all RNA. All cDNA was treated with uracil-DNA glycosylase and then went through a first 18-cycle PCR with the universal primers M1SS and BC2_uni_R. For the original study's pipeline: Each sample was normalized by randomly selecting 1 million high-quality reads, each carrying a distinct molecular identifier. Instead of being binned into consensus sequences, reads that shared molecular identifiers were thrown out. MiTCR, run with a Q25 quality threshold and the strictest error-elimination algorithm, handled CDR3 identification, clonotype clustering and error correction. Lower-bound total TCR beta diversity was estimated with a nonparametric unseen species model using Euler transformation. The raw public reads went through TCRdb reprocessing: fastp at Q25, MiXCR clone calling, in-frame beta chains kept. Under each unique CDR3 protein, matching rows form one entry showing the most common genes and DNA. What appears here as the V and J calls and clone size reflects TCRdb's work, not the paper's. In all, the sample holds about 730,000 distinct CDR3 sequences, and approximately 43% of those were seen once. The top ten constitute approximately 22% of the sample.

The TCR originated in a woman aged 60-70 years in good health. The sample consisted of blood. The chain uses TRBV11-2 and TRBJ2-7, with no confident D gene call. The sequence in DNA is TGTGCCAGCAGCTTAGATCGGGCACTTCTTGGCCCCTACGAGCAGTACTTC. Translated, it gives CASSLDRALLGPYEQYF.